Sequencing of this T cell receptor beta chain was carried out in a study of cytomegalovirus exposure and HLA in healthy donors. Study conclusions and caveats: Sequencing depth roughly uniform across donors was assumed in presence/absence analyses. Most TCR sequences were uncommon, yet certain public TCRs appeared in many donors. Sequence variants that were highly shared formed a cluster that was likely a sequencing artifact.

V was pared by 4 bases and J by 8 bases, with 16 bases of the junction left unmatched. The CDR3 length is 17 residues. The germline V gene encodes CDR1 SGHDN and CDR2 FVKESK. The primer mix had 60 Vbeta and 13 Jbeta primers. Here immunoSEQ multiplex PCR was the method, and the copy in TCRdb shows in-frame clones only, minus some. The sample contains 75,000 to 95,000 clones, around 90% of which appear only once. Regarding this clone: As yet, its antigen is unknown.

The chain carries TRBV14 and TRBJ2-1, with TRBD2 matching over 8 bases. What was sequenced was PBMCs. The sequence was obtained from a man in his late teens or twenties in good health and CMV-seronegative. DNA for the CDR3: TGTGCCAGCAGCCTAACCCTGGGGACTAGGTTTAGGGATGAGCAGTTCTTC. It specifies CASSLTLGTRFRDEQFF.